This T cell receptor beta chain was profiled in a study of blood T cells in healthy people across ages. Broader study findings: Aged donors had fewer naive CD4+ cells and lower diversity than long-lived donors. Estimated diversity, derived from one million T cells, was regarded as an underestimate.

Every donor gave approximately 10 milliliters of peripheral blood. CDR1 is ENHRY and CDR2 is SYGVKD in the germline V gene. Trimming stripped 2 bases from V and 1 base from J, with 14 bases between. This CDR3 is 16 amino acids long. The sample holds a few counts of this clonotype. What it recognizes is unknown. The second PCR ran about 6 to 11 cycles with a sample-barcoded 5' primer and J-beta primers. Via MiXCR, TCRdb re-called the 5' RACE reads, giving one row per CDR3 protein. The sample contains more than 550,000 distinct CDR3 sequences, about a fifth of which appear only once. The TCR sequence derives from a man aged 65 to 85 in good health. Sequenced: blood. The V call is TRBV10-3, the J call TRBJ1-1; D unresolved. The CDR3 sequence is CAISETAVRPNTEAFF. CDR3 DNA: TGTGCCATCAGTGAGACGGCTGTAAGGCCGAACACTGAAGCTTTCTTT.